These 23 T cell receptor beta chains share one sample of origin, sequenced in a study of T cells expressing NK-cell markers (dated by TCRdb to 2020 to 2021). Library generation was performed with 5' RACE. Data came from an Illumina HiSeq 2000. TCRdb reprocessed the reads and assigns one entry to each CDR3 protein sequence, leaving out DNA. This sample's clone table shows 550,000 to 600,000 distinct CDR3 sequences. The top ten clones comprise roughly 3.5% of the sample. Material for sequencing was blood T cells: a sorted CD56 or NKG2C T cell subset, CD4+ or CD8+ T cells, or bulk PBMC T cells (not recorded which). Receptors were obtained from a man aged 18 to 35 in good health. Donor details come from another sample of the same person, matched by shared clones.

V and J are TRBV20-1 and TRBJ2-3; TCRdb's D call of TRBD1 is untestable without DNA. Germline values: CDR1 DFQATT, CDR2 SNEGSKA (reference sequence). CDR3 length: 15 residues. The CDR3 sequence: CSASLDRGGRDTQYF.

The chain joins TRBV18 to TRBJ2-5. CDR3 length: 15 residues. The V gene's germline CDR1 is KGHSH and CDR2 LQKENI. CDR3 protein: CASSQQGVRGGTQYF.

The chain couples TRBV5-4 to TRBJ2-5. Germline V gives CDR1 SGHNT, CDR2 YYREEE (reference sequence). The CDR3 spans 14 residues. The CDR3: CASSEGLVQETQYF.

The rearrangement uses TRBV29-1 and TRBJ1-3. The CDR3 is 16 amino acids. Germline loops: CDR1 SQVTM, CDR2 ANQGSEA. The CDR3 region is CSVEDRPGLGGNTIYF.

This rearrangement joins TRBV3-1 to TRBJ2-5; TCRdb designates TRBD2, a call that cannot be tested without DNA. Germline-derived CDR1 and CDR2 are LGHDT and YNNKEL (reference sequence). CDR3 size: 15 residues. CDR3: CASSQDLASGETQYF.

The V gene is TRBV12-3 or TRBV12-4, the J gene TRBJ2-1. The CDR3 is 15 amino acids. The CDR3 loop reads CASSPTRGPHNEQFF.

This rearrangement joins TRBV6-6 to TRBJ2-1; TCRdb selects TRBD2, and the lack of DNA leaves this call unchecked. The CDR3 length is 11 residues. Germline assignment: CDR1 MNHNY and CDR2 SVGAGI (reference sequence). CDR3 region: CASSREKEAFF.

V usage is TRBV4-3 and J usage is TRBJ2-1; lacking DNA, the TRBD2 call made by TCRdb goes unchecked. CDR3 length: 16 amino acids. The germline CDR1 and CDR2 sequences are LGHNA and YSLEER. CDR3 region: CASSQDSGVFYNEQFF.

The chain's CDR3 is CASSRAAGGSYIQYF. The gene calls are TRBV7-2 and TRBJ2-4; TCRdb calls TRBD2, which cannot be checked without DNA. Looked up from germline, CDR1 is SGHTA and CDR2 is FQGNSA. This CDR3 is 15 amino acids long.

The rearrangement uses TRBV7-3 and TRBJ1-1. The CDR3 length is 14 residues. Germline V lookup: CDR1 SGHTA, CDR2 FQGTGA. This CDR3 is CASRRTAEDTEAFF.

The V gene is TRBV5-1, the J gene TRBJ2-6; TCRdb designates TRBD1, a call that cannot be tested without DNA. The CDR3 loop spans 20 amino acids. Germline CDR1 is SGHRS and CDR2 is YFSETQ. The CDR3 sequence is CASSLDGTGYFSSGANVLTF.

The V and J genes are TRBV6-5 and TRBJ2-5; TCRdb designates TRBD1, a call that cannot be tested without DNA. This CDR3 spans 12 amino acids. Germline-derived CDR1 and CDR2 are MNHEY and SVGAGI. This chain's CDR3 is CASTYGRDREYF.

The chain has TRBV6-1 and TRBJ1-1; TCRdb outputs TRBD1, but without DNA this stays unchecked. Germline CDR1 MNHNS, CDR2 SASEGT. The CDR3 runs to 14 residues. The CDR3: CASNLRGIHTEAFF.

This chain links TRBV5-6 with TRBJ2-7; without DNA, the TCRdb call of TRBD2 cannot be checked. Germline-derived CDR1 and CDR2 are SGHDT and YYEEEE. This CDR3 comprises 16 residues. This chain's CDR3 is CASSIRLAESLYEQYF. The full variable domain, in which reference TRBV5-6 and TRBJ2-7 provide the parts outside the CDR3, is DAGVTQSPTHLIKTRGQQVTLRCSPKSGHDTVSWYQQALGQGPQFIFQYYEEEERQRGNFPDRFSGHQFPNYSSELNVNALLLGDSALYLCASSIRLAESLYEQYFGPGTRLTVT.

The V call is TRBV7-8, the J call TRBJ2-1. CDR3 length: 17 residues. CDR1 and CDR2 from the germline V gene are SGHVS and FQNEAQ. CDR3 sequence: CASSLPRRISIYNEQFF.

The V call is TRBV29-1, the J call TRBJ1-5; TCRdb lists TRBD1, though no DNA is available to test this call. The germline V gene encodes CDR1 SQVTM and CDR2 ANQGSEA. This CDR3 is 13 amino acids long. CDR3 sequence reads: CSVGQGLDQPQHF.

The J gene is TRBJ2-7, the V gene TRBV29-1; TCRdb returns TRBD1, unconfirmable since there is no DNA. Germline CDR1 and CDR2: SQVTM and ANQGSEA. This CDR3 is built from 15 residues. CDR3 sequence reads: CSVEFGQGSAYEQYF.

This chain joins TRBV15 and TRBJ2-3; the D gene TCRdb calls, TRBD2, cannot be checked with no DNA. Germline V gives CDR1 LNHNV, CDR2 YYDKDF (reference sequence). The CDR3 totals 15 residues. This CDR3 is CATSIRPGATDTQYF.

This chain links TRBV14 with TRBJ2-7; the TRBD1 assignment by TCRdb is unverifiable without DNA. This CDR3 spans 12 amino acids. Germline CDR1 SGHDN, CDR2 FVKESK. The CDR3: CASSRIRDRQYF.

This chain connects TRBV12-5 to TRBJ2-5; TCRdb returns TRBD1, unconfirmable since there is no DNA. From germline, CDR1 is LGHNT and CDR2 FRNRAP. CDR3 length equals 16 residues. CDR3: CASGLAQQGAGETQYF.

The chain recombines TRBV5-1 with TRBJ2-5; with no DNA, the TCRdb D assignment of TRBD1 cannot be verified. The CDR3 is 13 residues long. The germline gives CDR1 SGHRS, CDR2 YFSETQ. The CDR3 region is CASSFDRGETQYF.

The chain joins TRBV29-1 to TRBJ2-5; lacking DNA, the TRBD1 call made by TCRdb goes unchecked. Germline CDR1 reads SQVTM; CDR2 reads ANQGSEA. The CDR3 has 14 residues. The CDR3 loop reads CSVGRGGVSETQYF.

This rearrangement joins TRBV6-1 to TRBJ1-2; absent DNA, TCRdb's TRBD1 call cannot be checked. The germline gives CDR1 MNHNS, CDR2 SASEGT. The CDR3 consists of 13 residues. The CDR3: CASSPGSFYGYTF.